The TCR beta chain described here comes from a study of blood T cell repertoires in COVID-19. This table comes from immunoSEQ multiplex PCR, and its TCRdb copy is limited to in-frame clones, with some not included. The table lists around 160,000 clones, 70% to 90% of them singletons. Germline V gene sequence: CDR1 LGHDT, CDR2 YNNKEL (reference sequence). V was clipped by 1 base and J by 7 bases; unmatched bases: 3. This CDR3 has 15 residues. This clonotype originated in a woman aged 55-69 years with COVID-19, enrolled during active disease. The specimen sequenced was peripheral blood. The chain employs TRBV3-1 (or the pseudogene TRBV3-2) and TRBJ1-6; 8 bases line up with TRBD1. CDR3 nucleotide sequence: TGTGCCAGCAGCCAAGGACAGGGGCAAAATTCACCCCTCCACTTT. It specifies CASSQGQGQNSPLHF.